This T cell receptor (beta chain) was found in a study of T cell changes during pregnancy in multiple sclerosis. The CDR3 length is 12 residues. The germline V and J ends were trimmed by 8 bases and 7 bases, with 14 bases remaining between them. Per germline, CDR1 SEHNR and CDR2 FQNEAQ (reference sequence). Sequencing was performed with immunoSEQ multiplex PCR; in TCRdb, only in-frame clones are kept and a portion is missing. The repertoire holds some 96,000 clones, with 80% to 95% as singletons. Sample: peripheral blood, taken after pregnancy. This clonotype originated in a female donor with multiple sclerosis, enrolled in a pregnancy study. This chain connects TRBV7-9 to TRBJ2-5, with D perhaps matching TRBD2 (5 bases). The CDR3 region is CASDAGKGTQYF. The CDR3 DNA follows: TGTGCCAGCGACGCGGGTAAAGGGACCCAGTACTTC.